This T cell receptor (beta chain) is from a study of T cell responses to AZD1222 COVID-19 vaccine (dated by TCRdb to the early 2020s). With respect to the entire study: A total of more than 230 trial participants underwent TCR sequencing, of whom 200 to 220 received two doses of AZD1222 and about 25 received two doses of the MenACWY control vaccine. Trial participants were enrolled by age into 18-55, 56-69 and 70-plus year subgroups, with about 150, 28 and 57 TCR-sequenced participants respectively.

Reading the label with the study, this specimen's time point is: baseline before first vaccination. According to the study, the label for this sample's treatment or condition signals: meningococcal conjugate vaccine given as trial control. The vaccinee samples were drawn from two UK trials, COV001 and COV002, one of which was a single-blind randomized controlled phase 2/3 trial testing AZD1222 (ChAdOx1 nCoV-19) in healthy adults. For TCRbeta chain sequencing, PBMC samples from trial participants were taken at day 0 and at day 28 after the second dose. As to this clone: What antigen it recognizes has not been identified. It has no much larger one-base neighbor in the sample; base qualities were not kept.

The CDR3 regions of human TCRbeta chains were analyzed by immunosequencing. In the original analysis: Repertoire TCRs were checked for matches against a reference library of SARS-CoV-2-specific TCRs that had been generated using the MIRA antigen-specificity platform. Breadth was defined as the fraction of unique TCRs that were SARS-CoV-2-associated, and depth was defined as the fraction of total T cells that were SARS-CoV-2-associated. Using the MIRA data, each spike-specific TCR was assigned both to the spike region to which the TCR was reactive and to a CD4 or CD8 class. Log10-transformed breadth and depth values were compared by one-way ANOVA with Sidak's multiple comparisons tests. The clones in this table, taken by TCRdb from immuneACCESS, are in-frame only. Not every clone is retained; where verified, under half of the shortfall comes from an unresolved V gene, and the cause of the rest is unknown. V, J and clone size were drawn from that table, and D and trimming were deduced from the DNA. The sample includes 120,000 to 150,000 clones, with 75% to 85% observed a single time. The top ten clonotypes cover around 4.1% of the sample.

General study outcomes and caveats: The vaccine-associated CD4 TCRs covered the entire spike protein, and the dominant responses fell in regions 160-218 and 743-854. After two AZD1222 doses, both the breadth and the depth of spike-specific TCRs were significantly higher than at day 0 and than in MenACWY recipients. In the small 56-69-year group, the increase in depth fell short of significance, most likely because of low power. Most participants were white British and females outnumbered males, and the authors suggested that clonal diversity may have been underestimated. Conclusions about previously exposed vaccinees were limited because only six AZD1222 recipients were SARS-CoV-2 seropositive at baseline. Reportedly, almost half of the unique spike-specific TCRs recognized epitopes lying outside the regions that are mutated in the B.1.351 and B.1.1.7 variants. Because no day 14 peak-response samples were available, the repertoires could be characterized only after the peak T cell response.

V loses 6 bases of germline sequence and J loses 7 bases, and the interval between the two ends is 16 bases. From the cysteine through the phenylalanine, the CDR3 covers 15 amino acids. Only CDR3 DNA remains: 45 bases, in frame from the first base. Reading the germline V gene gives CDR1 MDHEN and CDR2 SYDVKM. The rearranged segments are TRBV28 and TRBJ1-6, with no confidently assigned D gene. Specimen: peripheral blood, collected on day 0 of MenACWY control vaccination. The TCR comes from an adult in good health. The CDR3 protein: CASSPNVGANSPLHF. The nucleotide sequence reads TGTGCCAGCAGCCCAAACGTCGGAGCAAATTCACCCCTCCACTTT.